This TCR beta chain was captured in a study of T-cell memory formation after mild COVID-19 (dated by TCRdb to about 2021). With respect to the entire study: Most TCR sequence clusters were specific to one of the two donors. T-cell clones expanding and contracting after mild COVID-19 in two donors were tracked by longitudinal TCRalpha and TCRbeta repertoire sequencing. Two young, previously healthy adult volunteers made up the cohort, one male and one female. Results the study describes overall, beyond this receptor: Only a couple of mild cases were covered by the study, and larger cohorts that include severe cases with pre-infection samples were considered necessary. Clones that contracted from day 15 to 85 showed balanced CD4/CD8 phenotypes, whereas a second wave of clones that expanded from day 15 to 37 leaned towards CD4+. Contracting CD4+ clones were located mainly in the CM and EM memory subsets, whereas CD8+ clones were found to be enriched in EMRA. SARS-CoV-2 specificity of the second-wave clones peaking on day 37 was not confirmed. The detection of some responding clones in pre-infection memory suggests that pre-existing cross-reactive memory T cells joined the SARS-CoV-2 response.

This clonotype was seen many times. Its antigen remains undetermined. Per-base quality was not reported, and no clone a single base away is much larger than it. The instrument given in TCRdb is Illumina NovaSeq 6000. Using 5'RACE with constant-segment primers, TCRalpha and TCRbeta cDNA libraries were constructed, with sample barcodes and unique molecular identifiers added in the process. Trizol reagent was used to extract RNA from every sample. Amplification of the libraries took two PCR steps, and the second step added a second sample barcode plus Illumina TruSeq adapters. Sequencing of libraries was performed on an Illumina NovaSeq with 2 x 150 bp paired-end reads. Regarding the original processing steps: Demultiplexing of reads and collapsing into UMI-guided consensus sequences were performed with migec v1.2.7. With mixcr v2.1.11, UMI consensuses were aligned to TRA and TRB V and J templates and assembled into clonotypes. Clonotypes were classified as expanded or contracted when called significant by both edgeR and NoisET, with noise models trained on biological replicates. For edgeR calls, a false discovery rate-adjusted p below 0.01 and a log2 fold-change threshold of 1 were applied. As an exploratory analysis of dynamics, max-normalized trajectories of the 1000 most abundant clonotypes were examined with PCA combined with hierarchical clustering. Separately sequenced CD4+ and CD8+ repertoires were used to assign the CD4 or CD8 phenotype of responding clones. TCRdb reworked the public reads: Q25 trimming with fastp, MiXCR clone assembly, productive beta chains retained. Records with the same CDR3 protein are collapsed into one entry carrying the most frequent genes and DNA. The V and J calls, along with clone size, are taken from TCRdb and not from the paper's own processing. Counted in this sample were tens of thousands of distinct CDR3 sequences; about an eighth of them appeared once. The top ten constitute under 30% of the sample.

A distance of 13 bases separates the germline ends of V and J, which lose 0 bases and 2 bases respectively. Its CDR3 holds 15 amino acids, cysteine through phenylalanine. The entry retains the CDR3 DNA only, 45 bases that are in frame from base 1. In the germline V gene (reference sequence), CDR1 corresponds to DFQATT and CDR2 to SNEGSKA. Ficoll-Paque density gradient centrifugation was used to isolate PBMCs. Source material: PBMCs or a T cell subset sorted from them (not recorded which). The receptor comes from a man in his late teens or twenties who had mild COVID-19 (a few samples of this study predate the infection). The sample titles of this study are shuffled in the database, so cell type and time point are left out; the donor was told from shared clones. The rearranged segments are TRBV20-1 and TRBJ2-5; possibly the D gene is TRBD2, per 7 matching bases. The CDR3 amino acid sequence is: CSARDQRGAQETQYF. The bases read TGCAGTGCTAGAGATCAACGGGGGGCACAAGAGACCCAGTACTTC.